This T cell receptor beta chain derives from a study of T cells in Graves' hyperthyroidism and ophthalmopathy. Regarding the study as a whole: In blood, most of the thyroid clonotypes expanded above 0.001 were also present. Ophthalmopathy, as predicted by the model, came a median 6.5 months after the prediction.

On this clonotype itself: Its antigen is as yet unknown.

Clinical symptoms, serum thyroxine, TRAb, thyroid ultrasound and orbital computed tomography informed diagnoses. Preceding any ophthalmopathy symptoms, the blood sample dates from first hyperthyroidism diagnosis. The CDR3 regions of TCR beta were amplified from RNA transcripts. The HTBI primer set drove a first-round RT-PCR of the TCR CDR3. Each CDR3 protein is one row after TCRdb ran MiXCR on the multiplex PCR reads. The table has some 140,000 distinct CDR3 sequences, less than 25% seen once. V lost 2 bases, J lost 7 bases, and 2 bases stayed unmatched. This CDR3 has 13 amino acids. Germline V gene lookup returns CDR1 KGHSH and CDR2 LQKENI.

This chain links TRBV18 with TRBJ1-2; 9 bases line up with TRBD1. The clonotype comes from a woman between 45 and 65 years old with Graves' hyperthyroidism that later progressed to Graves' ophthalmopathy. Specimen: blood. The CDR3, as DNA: TGTGCCAGCTCACCAACAGGGGGCTTTGGCTACACCTTC. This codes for CASSPTGGFGYTF.